This T cell receptor (beta chain) comes out of a study of T cells in Graves' hyperthyroidism and ophthalmopathy (dated by TCRdb to between 2018 and 2021). With respect to the entire study: Peripheral blood samples were taken at the time of initial diagnosis, prior to any treatment. Prospective prediction of ophthalmopathy was tested in an independent validation cohort of approximately 18 hyperthyroidism patients and around 16 patients who later progressed to ophthalmopathy. The paper reports TCR Vbeta CDR3 sequencing of 135 peripheral blood samples: 40 to 45 ophthalmopathy, 70 to 85 hyperthyroidism and around 17 progressor patients. The 100 discovery patients were divided at random into training and test sets in a 7:3 ratio. A discovery cohort of around 98 patients, approximately 44 with Graves' ophthalmopathy and roughly 59 with stable Graves' hyperthyroidism, was used to find distinguishing TCR V-J signatures. After sampling, hyperthyroidism patients received methimazole starting at 30 mg daily, and ophthalmopathy patients received high-dose intravenous methylprednisolone. In six Graves' hyperthyroidism patients, the study also compared T-cell repertoires from thyroid tissue with T-cell repertoires from blood. Broader findings and caveats from the paper: Sample size was not statistically predetermined, and investigators were not blinded to group allocation. Ophthalmopathy was separated from stable hyperthyroidism by a 13 V-J signature model, with about 86% sensitivity and roughly 81% specificity obtained in cross-validation and 80%/75% obtained in testing. In validation, progression to ophthalmopathy was predicted by the model with 55% to 71% sensitivity and under 85% specificity, a median of 6.5 months before onset. Most expanded thyroid clonotypes (frequency above 0.001) were also detected in blood, a finding suggesting that blood repertoires may reflect thyroid immune responses.

The TCR beta CDR3 regions were amplified from the RNA transcripts. The first round of RT-PCR for the TCR CDR3 was performed with the HTBI primer set and the Qiagen OneStep RT-PCR kit. A second multiplex PCR round built the libraries, followed by size selection and purification. Paired-end sequencing of the libraries was performed with 100 bp reads on an Illumina HiSeq2000. Under the source paper's analysis protocol: SOAPnuke was used to process the raw data, with reads discarded if the reads contained adapters or uncalled bases, had a mean Phred below 15, or lacked an exact constant-primer or identifier match. High-quality paired reads were merged using COPE v1.2.5, and each unique nucleotide sequence was defined as a clonotype. MiTCR v1.1 was used to align clonotypes to the IMGT TRBV, TRBD and TRBJ reference segments. Analysis was restricted to V-J combinations with a frequency above 0.0001, which covered about 99% of repertoires. A TCS score was defined as the ratio between F50 (clonal expansion) and ExV (chaos), using BLOSUM62-based TCRdist between CDR3 peptides within each V-J. Welch's t-statistics and random forest reduced several hundred V-J features to 13, which were used in a naive Bayes classifier (R e1071). TCRdb reran the public reads through fastp at Q25 and MiXCR, keeping productive beta chains. All rows with the same CDR3 protein become a single entry with the most common DNA and genes. These V and J calls are TCRdb output, not the study's own analysis. Present in this sample are 640,000 or so distinct CDR3 sequences, over 12% of which were seen just once. Of the sample, approximately 6.4% is held by the ten largest clones.

Between the V and J ends, shortened by 0 bases and 0 bases respectively, the junction contains 14 bases. Measured from the cysteine to the phenylalanine, the CDR3 is 17 residues long. Left in the record is the CDR3 DNA by itself, 51 bases read in frame from the first base. Via the germline V gene, CDR1 is LGHNA and CDR2 YSLEER. This clonotype was observed a handful of times. What this receptor recognizes is not known. No base-level quality is on record; no much larger clone is a single base apart. Ophthalmopathy patients had moderately to severely active disease, Clinical Activity Score of at least 3, NOSPECS grade of at least 4, and duration under 3 months. The study excluded patients with uncontrolled infections, other autoimmune diseases, pregnancy or lactation. Diagnoses relied on clinical symptoms, serum thyroxine and TRAb, thyroid ultrasound and orbital computed tomography. PBMCs were isolated from approximately 10 ml of fresh peripheral blood by Ficoll-Paque density gradient centrifugation. Trizol reagent was used to extract total RNA, and RNA quality was then checked on an Agilent 2100 Bioanalyzer.

Sequenced sample: blood. The sequence came from a woman between 18 and 29 years old with Graves' ophthalmopathy. Here the chain combines TRBV4-3 and TRBJ1-1, with TRBD1 perhaps the D gene, on 6 matching bases. The CDR3 here reads CASSQESGGQMNTEAFF. The nucleotide sequence is TGCGCCAGCAGCCAAGAGAGCGGCGGACAGATGAACACTGAAGCTTTCTTT.